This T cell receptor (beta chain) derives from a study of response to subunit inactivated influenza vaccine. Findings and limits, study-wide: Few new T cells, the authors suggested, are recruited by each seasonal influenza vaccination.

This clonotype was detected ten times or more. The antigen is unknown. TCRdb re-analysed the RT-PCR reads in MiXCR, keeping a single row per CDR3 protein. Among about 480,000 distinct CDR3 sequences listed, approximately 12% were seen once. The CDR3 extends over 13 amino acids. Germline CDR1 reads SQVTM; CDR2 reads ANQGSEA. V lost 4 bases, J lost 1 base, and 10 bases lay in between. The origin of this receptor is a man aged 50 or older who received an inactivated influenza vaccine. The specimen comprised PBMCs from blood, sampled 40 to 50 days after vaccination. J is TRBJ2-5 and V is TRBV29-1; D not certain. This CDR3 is CSVGFVIQETQYF. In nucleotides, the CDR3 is TGCAGCGTTGGGTTTGTTATCCAAGAGACCCAGTACTTC.